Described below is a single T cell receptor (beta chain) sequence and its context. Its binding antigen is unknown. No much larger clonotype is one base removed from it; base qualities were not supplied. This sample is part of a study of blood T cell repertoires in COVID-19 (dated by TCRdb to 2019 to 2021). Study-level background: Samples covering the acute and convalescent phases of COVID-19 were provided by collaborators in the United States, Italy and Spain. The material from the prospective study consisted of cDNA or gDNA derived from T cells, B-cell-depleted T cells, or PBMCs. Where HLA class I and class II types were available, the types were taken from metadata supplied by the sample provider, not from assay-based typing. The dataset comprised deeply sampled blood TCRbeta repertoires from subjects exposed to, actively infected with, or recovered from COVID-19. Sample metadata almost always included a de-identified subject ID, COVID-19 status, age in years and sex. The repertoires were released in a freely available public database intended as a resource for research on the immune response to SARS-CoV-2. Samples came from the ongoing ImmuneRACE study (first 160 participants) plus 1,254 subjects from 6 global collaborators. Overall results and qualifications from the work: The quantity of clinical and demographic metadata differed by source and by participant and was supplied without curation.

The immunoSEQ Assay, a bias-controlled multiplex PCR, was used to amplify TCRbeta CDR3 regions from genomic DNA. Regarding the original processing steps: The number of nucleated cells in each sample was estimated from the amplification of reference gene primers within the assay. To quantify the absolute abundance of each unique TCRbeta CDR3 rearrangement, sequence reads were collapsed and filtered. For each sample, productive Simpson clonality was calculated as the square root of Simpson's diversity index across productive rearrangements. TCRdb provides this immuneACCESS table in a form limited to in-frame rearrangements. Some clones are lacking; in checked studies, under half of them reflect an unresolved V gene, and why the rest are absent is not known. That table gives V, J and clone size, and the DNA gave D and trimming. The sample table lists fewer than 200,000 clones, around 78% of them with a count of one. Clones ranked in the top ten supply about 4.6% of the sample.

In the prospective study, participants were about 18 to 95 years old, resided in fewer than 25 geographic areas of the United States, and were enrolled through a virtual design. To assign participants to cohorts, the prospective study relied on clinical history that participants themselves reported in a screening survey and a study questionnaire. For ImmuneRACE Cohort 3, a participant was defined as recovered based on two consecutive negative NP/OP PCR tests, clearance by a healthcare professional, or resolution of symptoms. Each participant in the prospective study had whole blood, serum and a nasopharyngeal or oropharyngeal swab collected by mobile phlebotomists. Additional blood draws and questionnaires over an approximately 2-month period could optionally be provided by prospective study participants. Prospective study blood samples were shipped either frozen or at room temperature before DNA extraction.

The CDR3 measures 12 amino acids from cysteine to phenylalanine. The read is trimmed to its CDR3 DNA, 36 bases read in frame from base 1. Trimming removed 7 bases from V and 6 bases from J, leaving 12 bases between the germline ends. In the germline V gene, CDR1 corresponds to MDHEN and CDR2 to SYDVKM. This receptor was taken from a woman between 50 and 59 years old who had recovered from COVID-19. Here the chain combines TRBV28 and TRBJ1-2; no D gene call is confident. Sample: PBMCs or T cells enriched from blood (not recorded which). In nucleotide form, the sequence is TGTGCCAGCACCTCCACGGAGGATGGCTACACCTTC. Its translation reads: CASTSTEDGYTF.